Listed below are T cell receptor beta chains from one sample, sequenced in a study of cytomegalovirus exposure and HLA in healthy donors. TCRdb's table, derived via immunoSEQ multiplex PCR, lists solely in-frame clones and lacks some. The sample carries 250,000 or so clones, about 90% recorded once. Specimen: PBMCs. The receptor source for this set is a girl between 2 and 10 years old in good health and CMV-seronegative. The conserved cysteine and the conserved F or W are not part of the CDR3 here. The size entry is marked missing in some rows and otherwise reads once, few, many or a size class.

V gene	J gene	clone size	CDR3 protein
TRBV5-1	TRBJ2-1	-	ASILGTSDYNEQF
TRBV27	TRBJ1-2	-	ASRRGTNYGYT
TRBV29-1	TRBJ2-1	-	SVKKYRDRDNEQF
TRBV6-5	TRBJ1-2	-	ASSPQGRGYT
TRBV5-8	TRBJ2-7	-	ASSLPGQSYEQY
TRBV6-1	TRBJ1-1	-	ASSELGSYNTEAF
TRBV6-1	TRBJ1-1	-	ASSGTGGRGEAF
TRBV4-1	TRBJ2-5	-	ASSQDSRSSGQETQY
TRBV5-1	TRBJ2-2	-	ASSQPLPNPNTGELF
TRBV2	TRBJ1-3	-	ASRYTGTGLESTIY
TRBV11-2	TRBJ1-1	-	ASSLGTGPGNTEAF
TRBV5-4	TRBJ1-1	-	ASSHGGLQNTEAF
TRBV6-1	TRBJ2-1	-	ASSEEVAGGIGWYNEQF
TRBV5-4	TRBJ2-5	-	ASSKPSGRIQETQY
TRBV5-1	TRBJ2-7	-	ASSWAGSSYEQY
TRBV15	TRBJ1-1	-	ATSRDFFGGGMANTEAF
TRBV10-3	TRBJ1-4	-	AIGADGEKLF
TRBV7-8	TRBJ2-7	-	ASSSPGQGAYEQY
TRBV4-2	TRBJ1-2	-	ASSQDNGGGNYGYT
TRBV5-4	TRBJ1-6	-	ASSLGQNNSPLH
TRBV6-1	TRBJ2-7	-	ASSEEGRTVLYEQY
TRBV6-5	TRBJ1-1	-	ASSYGRNTEAF
TRBV19	TRBJ2-7	-	ASSIDSTSADEQY
TRBV30	TRBJ1-3	-	ACSLDREDSGNTIY
TRBV6-1	TRBJ1-5	-	ASSGQMNQPQH
TRBV5-6	TRBJ2-5	-	ASSFRRPLAETQY
TRBV27	TRBJ2-7	-	ASSKLAGATRYEQY
TRBV15	TRBJ2-5	-	ATSKDRRGLGETQY
TRBV28	TRBJ2-3	-	ASSLGLRLAGELDTQY
TRBV7-2	TRBJ2-2	-	ASSRGGTGATGELF
TRBV12-5	TRBJ2-6	-	ASGAVETGAGGANVLT
TRBV5-1	TRBJ2-7	-	ASSLVAGGTYEQY
TRBV9	TRBJ1-5	-	ASSKKWQGAHQPQH
TRBV5-4	TRBJ2-7	-	ASSSPGHNYEQY
TRBV6-5	TRBJ1-2	once	ASSPRTGAGYT
TRBV10-1	TRBJ1-1	-	ASSEPGAEAF
TRBV2	-	-	ASSVGETYEQY
TRBV28	TRBJ1-2	-	ASSSTGHYGYT
TRBV4-3	TRBJ2-5	-	ASSQERTGEETQY
TRBV4-1	TRBJ2-1	once	ASSQNSGGGGGEQF
TRBV4-1	TRBJ2-7	-	ASSQVAGGRSSYEQY
TRBV9	TRBJ2-6	-	ASSSGLSGANVLT
TRBV5-1	TRBJ1-1	-	ASLPGLSSWETEAF
TRBV4-1	TRBJ2-7	-	ASSPRESSYEQY
TRBV11-2	TRBJ2-7	-	ASSLATGGYYEQY
TRBV30	TRBJ1-6	-	AWSWGENSPLH
TRBV6-5	TRBJ1-2	-	ASSVPGNYGYT
TRBV7-8	TRBJ2-1	-	ASSLSRLAGYNEQF
TRBV18	TRBJ2-2	-	ASSPPGGTGSNTGELF
TRBV6-1	TRBJ1-5	-	ASGGQGNQPQH
TRBV9	TRBJ2-1	once	ASSPPGGSSYNEQF
TRBV18	TRBJ2-3	-	ASSPSGGGAGDTQY
TRBV28	TRBJ1-6	-	ASSPQRGFSSPLH
TRBV4-1	TRBJ1-6	-	ASSQGGQGDSPLH
TRBV5-1	TRBJ2-2	-	ASRWGESTGELF
TRBV4-2	TRBJ2-2	-	ASSQAAHSGSGELF
TRBV19	TRBJ1-2	once	ASSQQGGSYGYT
TRBV19	TRBJ1-5	-	ASSKPGTGGEYSNQPQH